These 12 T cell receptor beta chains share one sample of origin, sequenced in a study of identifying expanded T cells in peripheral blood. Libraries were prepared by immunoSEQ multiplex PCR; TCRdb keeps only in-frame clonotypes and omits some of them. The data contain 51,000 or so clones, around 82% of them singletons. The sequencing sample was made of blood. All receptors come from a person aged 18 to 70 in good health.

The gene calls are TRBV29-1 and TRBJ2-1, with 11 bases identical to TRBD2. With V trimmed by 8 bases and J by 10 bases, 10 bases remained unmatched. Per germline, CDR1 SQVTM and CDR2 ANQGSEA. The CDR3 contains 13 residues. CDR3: CSSLAGGSWEQFF. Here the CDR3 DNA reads TGCAGCTCCCTAGCGGGGGGATCATGGGAGCAGTTCTTC.

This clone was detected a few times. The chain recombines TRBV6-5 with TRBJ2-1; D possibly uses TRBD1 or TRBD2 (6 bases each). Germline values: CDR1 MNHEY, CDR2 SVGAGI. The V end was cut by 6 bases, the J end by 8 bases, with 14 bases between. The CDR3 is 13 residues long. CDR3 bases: TGTGCCAGCAGCCGAAATAGGGGGGATGAGCAGTTCTTC. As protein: CASSRNRGDEQFF.

The CDR3 coding sequence is TGTGCCAGCAGTACCTCGGGGGGGGCGCGAGGAAACACCATATATTTT. Translating gives CASSTSGGARGNTIYF. V is TRBV6-6 and J is TRBJ1-3, with TRBD1 as a possible D gene (6 bases). CDR1 and CDR2 (germline): MNHNY, SVGAGI (reference sequence). The length of the CDR3 is 16 residues. V was cut by 5 bases and J by 4 bases, with 18 bases left in between.

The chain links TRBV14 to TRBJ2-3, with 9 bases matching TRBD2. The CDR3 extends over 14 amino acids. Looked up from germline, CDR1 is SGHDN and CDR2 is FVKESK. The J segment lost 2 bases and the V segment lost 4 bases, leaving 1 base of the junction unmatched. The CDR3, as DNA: TGTGCCAGCAGCCTAGCGGGGGCCACAGATACGCAGTATTTT. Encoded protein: CASSLAGATDTQYF. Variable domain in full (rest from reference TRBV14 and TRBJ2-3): EAGVTQFPSHSVIEKGQTVTLRCDPISGHDNLYWYRRVMGKEIKFLLHFVKESKQDESGMPNNRFLAERTGGTYSTLKVQPAELEDSGVYFCASSLAGATDTQYFGPGTRLTVL.

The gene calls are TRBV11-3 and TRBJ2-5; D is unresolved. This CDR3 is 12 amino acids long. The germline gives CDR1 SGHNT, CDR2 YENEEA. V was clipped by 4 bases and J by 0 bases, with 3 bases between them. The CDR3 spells CASSSNQETQYF. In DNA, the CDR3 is TGTGCCAGCAGCTCTAACCAAGAGACCCAGTACTTC.

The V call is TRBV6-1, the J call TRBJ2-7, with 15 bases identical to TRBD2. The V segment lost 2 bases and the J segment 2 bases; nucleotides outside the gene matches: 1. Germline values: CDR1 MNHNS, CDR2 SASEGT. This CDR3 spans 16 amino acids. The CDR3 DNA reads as TGTGCCAGCAGTGAATGGACTAGCGGGAGGGCCTACGAGCAGTACTTC. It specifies CASSEWTSGRAYEQYF.

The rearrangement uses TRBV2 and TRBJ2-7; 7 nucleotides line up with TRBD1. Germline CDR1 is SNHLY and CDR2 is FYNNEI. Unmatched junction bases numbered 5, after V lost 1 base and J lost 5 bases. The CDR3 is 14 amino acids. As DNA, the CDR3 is TGTGCCAGCAGTGAAGTCGCAGGGGGAAACGAGCAGTACTTC. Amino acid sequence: CASSEVAGGNEQYF.

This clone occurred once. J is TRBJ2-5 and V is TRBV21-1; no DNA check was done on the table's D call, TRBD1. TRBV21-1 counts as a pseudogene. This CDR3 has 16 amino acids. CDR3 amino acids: CASSKAHRNSRETQYF. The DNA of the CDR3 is TGTGCCAGCAGCAAAGCGCACCGCAACAGCCGGGAGACCCAGTACTTC.

CDR3 in DNA: TGTGCCAGCAGCTATACAGGGATTAGAGATACGCAGTATTTT. It codes for CASSYTGIRDTQYF. This chain connects TRBV6-5 to TRBJ2-3; a possible D gene is TRBD1 (6 bases). Trimming shortened V by 6 bases and J by 5 bases, and 15 bases separated the two germline ends. Germline CDR1 is MNHEY and CDR2 is SVGAGI. The CDR3 extends over 14 amino acids.

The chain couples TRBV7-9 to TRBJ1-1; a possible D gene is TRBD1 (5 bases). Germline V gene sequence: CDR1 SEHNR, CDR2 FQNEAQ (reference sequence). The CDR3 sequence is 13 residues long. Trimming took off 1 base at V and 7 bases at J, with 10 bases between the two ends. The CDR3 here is CASSLEGPGEAFF. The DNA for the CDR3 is TGTGCCAGCAGCTTAGAGGGGCCCGGTGAAGCTTTCTTT.

The CDR3 DNA sequence: TGTGCCAGCAGCATTAGCGGGAGTTCCTACAATGAGCAGTTCTTC. It codes for CASSISGSSYNEQFF. The chain carries TRBV9 and TRBJ2-1; 9 bases line up with TRBD2. The junction had 3 bases not matched to a gene; V was cut back by 4 bases and J by 1 base. The V gene's germline CDR1 is SGDLS and CDR2 YYNGEE. This CDR3 has 15 amino acids.

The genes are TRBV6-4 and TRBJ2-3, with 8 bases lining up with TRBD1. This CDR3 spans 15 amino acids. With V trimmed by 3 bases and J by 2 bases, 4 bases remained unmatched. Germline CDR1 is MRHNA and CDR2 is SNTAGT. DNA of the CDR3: TGTGCCAGCAGTGAGGGCAGGGGGCTCACAGATACGCAGTATTTT. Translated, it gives CASSEGRGLTDTQYF.